This TCR beta chain was retrieved from a study of blood T cell repertoires in COVID-19. Study details: Samples came from the United States, Italy and Spain, spanning acute and convalescent COVID-19. Sample material is recorded as cDNA or gDNA derived from T cells, B-cell-depleted T cells, or PBMCs.

Authors' data handling: Amplification with reference gene primers provided the estimates of nucleated cell counts. Profiled with immunoSEQ multiplex PCR; TCRdb holds only in-frame clones, not every one. D and trimming come from the DNA, and the V and J calls and clone size come from that table. The sample has under 300,000 clones; roughly 88% are singletons. This clone was picked up a small number of times. Germline values: CDR1 SEHNR, CDR2 FQNEAQ (reference sequence). V lost 1 base and J 4 bases, leaving 13 bases between the germline ends. CDR3 length: 16 residues. The sample comprised peripheral blood. J is TRBJ2-2 and V is TRBV7-9; the D gene is possibly TRBD1 (6 bases). The origin of this receptor is an older woman with acute or convalescent COVID-19. The CDR3 DNA follows: TGTGCCAGCAGCTTAGGGTCGACAGGTTTCACCGGGGAGCTGTTTTTT. Amino acid sequence: CASSLGSTGFTGELFF. Full variable domain (outside the CDR3, taken from reference TRBV7-9 and TRBJ2-2): DTGVSQNPRHKITKRGQNVTFRCDPISEHNRLYWYRQTLGQGPEFLTYFQNEAQLEKSRLLSDRFSAERPKGSFSTLEIQRTEQGDSAMYLCASSLGSTGFTGELFFGEGSRLTVL.